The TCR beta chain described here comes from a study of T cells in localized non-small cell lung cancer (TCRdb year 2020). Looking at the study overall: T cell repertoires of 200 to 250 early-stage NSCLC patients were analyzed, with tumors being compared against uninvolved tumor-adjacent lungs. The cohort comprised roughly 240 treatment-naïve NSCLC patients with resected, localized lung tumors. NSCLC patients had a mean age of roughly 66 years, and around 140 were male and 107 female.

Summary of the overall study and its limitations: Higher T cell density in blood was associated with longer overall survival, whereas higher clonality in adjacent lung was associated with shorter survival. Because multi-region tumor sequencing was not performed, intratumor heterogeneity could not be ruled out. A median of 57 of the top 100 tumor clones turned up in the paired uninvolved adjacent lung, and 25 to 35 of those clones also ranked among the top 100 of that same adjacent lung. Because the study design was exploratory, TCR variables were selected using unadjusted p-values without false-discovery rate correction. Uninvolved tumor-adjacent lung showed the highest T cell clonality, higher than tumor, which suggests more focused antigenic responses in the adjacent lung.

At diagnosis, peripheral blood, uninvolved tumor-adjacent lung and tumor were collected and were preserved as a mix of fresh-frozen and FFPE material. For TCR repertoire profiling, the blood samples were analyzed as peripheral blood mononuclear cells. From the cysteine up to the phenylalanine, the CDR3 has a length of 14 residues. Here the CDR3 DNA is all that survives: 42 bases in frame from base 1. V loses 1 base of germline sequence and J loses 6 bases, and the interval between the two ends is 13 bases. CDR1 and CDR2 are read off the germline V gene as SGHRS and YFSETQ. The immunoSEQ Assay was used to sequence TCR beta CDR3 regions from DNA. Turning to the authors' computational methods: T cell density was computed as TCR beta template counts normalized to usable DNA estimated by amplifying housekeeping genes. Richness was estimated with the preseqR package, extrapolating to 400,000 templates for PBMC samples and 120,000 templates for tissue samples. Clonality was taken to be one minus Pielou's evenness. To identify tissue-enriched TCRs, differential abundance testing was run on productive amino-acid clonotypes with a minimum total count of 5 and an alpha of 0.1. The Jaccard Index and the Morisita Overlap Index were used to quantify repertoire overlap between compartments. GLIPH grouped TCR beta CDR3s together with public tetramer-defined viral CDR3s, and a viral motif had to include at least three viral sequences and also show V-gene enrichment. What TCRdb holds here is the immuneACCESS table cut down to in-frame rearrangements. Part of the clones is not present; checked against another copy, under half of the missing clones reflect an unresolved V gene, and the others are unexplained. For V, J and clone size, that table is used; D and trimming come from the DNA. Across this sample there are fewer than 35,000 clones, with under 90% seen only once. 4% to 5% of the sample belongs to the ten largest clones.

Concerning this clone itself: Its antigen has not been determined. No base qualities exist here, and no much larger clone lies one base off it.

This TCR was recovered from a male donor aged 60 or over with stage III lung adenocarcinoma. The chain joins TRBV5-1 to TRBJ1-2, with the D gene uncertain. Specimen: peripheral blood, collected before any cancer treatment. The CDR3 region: CASSLSPGVNGYTF. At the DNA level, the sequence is TGCGCCAGCAGCTTGAGTCCCGGGGTAAATGGCTACACCTTC. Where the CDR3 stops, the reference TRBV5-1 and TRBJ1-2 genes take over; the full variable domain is KAGVTQTPRYLIKTRGQQVTLSCSPISGHRSVSWYQQTPGQGLQFLFEYFSETQRNKGNFPGRFSGRQFSNSRSEMNVSTLELGDSALYLCASSLSPGVNGYTFGSGTRLTVV.